This TCR beta chain stems from a study of beta chain features in type 1 diabetes. Study at large: Healthy donors, compared against patients, showed similar age, gender and cell yields. All samples combined gave roughly 100 million sorted cells for examination. Broader study findings: The question of HLA type influencing TCRB rearrangement was one that remained unresolved here. Patients with Type 1 diabetes showed moderately but significantly shorter TCRB CDR3s in all four CD4+ subsets.

V lost 3 bases and J 8 bases, leaving 16 bases between the germline ends. The CDR3 consists of 14 residues. Looked up from germline, CDR1 is MGHDK and CDR2 is SYGVNS. Expressed TCRB transcripts were sequenced, since all the RNA that had been isolated was reverse transcribed. Produced via immunoSEQ multiplex PCR; TCRdb's table is partial and in-frame only. The data show about 230,000 clones, 9.6% seen once. In regard to this clone: Its antigen is as yet unknown.

Sequenced sample: naive CD4+ T cells from blood. This chain links TRBV25-1 with TRBJ1-2; unclear D gene. The sequence came from a woman aged 18-29 years in good health. The CDR3 region has the DNA TGTGCCAGCAGTGACGCACTGATTCTCGCAGGCTACACCTTC. Amino acids: CASSDALILAGYTF.